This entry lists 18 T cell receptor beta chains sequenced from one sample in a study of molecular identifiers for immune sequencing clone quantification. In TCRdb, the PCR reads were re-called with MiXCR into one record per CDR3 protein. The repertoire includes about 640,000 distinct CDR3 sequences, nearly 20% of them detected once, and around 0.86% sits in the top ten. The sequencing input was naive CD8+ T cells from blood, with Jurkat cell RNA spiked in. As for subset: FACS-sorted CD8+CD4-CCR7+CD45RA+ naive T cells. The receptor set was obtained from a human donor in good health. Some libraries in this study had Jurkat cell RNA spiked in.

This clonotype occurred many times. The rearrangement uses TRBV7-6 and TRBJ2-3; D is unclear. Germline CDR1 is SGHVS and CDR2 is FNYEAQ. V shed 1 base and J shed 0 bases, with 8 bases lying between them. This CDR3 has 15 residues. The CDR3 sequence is CASSLGADSTDTQYF. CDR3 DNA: TGTGCCAGCAGCTTAGGGGCAGACAGCACAGATACGCAGTATTTT. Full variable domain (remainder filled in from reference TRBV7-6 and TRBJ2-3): GAGVSQSPRYKVTKRGQDVALRCDPISGHVSLYWYRQALGQGPEFLTYFNYEAQQDKSGLPNDRFSAERPEGSISTLTIQRTEQRDSAMYRCASSLGADSTDTQYFGPGTRLTVL.

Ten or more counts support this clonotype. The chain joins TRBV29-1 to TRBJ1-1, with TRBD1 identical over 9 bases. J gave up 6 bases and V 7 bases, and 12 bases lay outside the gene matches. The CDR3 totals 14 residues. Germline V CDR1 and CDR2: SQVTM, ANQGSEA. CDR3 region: CSAQGGTGIAEAFF. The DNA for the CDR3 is TGCAGCGCTCAGGGAGGGACAGGGATAGCTGAAGCTTTCTTT.

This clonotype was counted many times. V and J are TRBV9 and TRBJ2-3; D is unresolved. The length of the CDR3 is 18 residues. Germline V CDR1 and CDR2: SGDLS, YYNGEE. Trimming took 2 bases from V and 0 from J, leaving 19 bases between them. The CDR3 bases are TGTGCCAGCAGCGTTAATCTTCGGCAGGACGATAGCACAGATACGCAGTATTTT. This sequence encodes CASSVNLRQDDSTDTQYF.

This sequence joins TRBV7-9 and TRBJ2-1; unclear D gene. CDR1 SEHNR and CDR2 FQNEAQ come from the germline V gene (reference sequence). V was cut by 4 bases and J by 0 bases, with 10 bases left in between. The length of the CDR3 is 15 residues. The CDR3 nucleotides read TGTGCCAGCAGCTCAGAGACCGACTCCTACAATGAGCAGTTCTTC. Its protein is CASSSETDSYNEQFF.

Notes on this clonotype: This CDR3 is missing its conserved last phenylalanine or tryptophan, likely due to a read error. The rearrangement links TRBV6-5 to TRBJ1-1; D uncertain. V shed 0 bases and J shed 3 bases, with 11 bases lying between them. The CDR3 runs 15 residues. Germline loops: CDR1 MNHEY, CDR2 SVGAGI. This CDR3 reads CASSYSRAGDTEAFL. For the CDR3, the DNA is TGTGCCAGCAGTTACTCGAGGGCAGGTGACACTGAAGCTTTCCTT.

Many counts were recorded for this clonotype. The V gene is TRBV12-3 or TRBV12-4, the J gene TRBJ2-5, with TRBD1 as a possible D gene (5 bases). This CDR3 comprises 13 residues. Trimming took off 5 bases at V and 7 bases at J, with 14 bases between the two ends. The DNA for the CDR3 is TGTGCCAGCAGTGTTGGGCAGGGCGGGACCCAGTACTTC. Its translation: CASSVGQGGTQYF.

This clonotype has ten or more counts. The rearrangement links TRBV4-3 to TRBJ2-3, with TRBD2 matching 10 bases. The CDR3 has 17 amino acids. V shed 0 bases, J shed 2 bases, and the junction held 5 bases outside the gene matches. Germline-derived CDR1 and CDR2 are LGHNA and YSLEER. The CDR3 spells CASSQETTSGITDTQYF. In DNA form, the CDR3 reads TGCGCCAGCAGCCAAGAGACCACTAGCGGGATCACAGATACGCAGTATTTT.

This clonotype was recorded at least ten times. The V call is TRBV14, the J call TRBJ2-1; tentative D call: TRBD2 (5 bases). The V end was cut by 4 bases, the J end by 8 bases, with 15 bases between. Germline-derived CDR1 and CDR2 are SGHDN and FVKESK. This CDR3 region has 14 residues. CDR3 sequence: CASSPRALSDEQFF. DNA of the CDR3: TGTGCCAGCAGCCCGCGGGCACTCTCCGATGAGCAGTTCTTC.

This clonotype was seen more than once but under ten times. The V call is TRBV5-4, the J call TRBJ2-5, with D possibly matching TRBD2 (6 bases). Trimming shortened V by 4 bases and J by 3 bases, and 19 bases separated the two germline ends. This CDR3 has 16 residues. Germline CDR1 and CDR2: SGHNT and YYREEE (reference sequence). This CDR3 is CASSPGLAGREETQYF. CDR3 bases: TGTGCCAGCAGCCCAGGACTCGCGGGGCGTGAAGAGACCCAGTACTTC.

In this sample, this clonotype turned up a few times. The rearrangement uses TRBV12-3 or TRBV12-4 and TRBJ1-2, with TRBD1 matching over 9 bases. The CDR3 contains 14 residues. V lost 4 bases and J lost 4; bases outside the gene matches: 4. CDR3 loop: CASSWTGVGYGYTF. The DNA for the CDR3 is TGTGCCAGCAGTTGGACAGGGGTCGGCTATGGCTACACCTTC.

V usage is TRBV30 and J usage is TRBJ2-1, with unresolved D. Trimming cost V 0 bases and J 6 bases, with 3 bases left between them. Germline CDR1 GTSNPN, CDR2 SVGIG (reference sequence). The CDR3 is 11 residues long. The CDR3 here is CAWSVLNEQFF. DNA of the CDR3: TGTGCCTGGAGTGTACTCAATGAGCAGTTCTTC. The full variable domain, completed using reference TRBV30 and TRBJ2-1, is SQTIHQWPATLVQPVGSPLSLECTVEGTSNPNLYWYRQAAGRGLQLLFYSVGIGQISSEVPQNLSASRPQDRQFILSSKKLLLSDSGFYLCAWSVLNEQFFGPGTRLTVL.

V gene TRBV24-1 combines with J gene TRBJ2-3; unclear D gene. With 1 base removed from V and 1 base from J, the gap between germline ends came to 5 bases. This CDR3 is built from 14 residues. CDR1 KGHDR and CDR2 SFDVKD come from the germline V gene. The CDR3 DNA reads TGTGCCACCAGTGATTTTTTCGGCACAGATACGCAGTATTTT. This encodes CATSDFFGTDTQYF.

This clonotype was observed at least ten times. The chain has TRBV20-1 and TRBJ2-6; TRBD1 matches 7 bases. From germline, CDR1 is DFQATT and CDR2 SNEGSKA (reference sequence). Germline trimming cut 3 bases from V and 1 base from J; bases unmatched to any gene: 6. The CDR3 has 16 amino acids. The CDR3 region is CSASAGGPSGANVLTF. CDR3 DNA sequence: TGCAGTGCTAGCGCAGGGGGACCATCTGGGGCCAACGTCCTGACTTTC.

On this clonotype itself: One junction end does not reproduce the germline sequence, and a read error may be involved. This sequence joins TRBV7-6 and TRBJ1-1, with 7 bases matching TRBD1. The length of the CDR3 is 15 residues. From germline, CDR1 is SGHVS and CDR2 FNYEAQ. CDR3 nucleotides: TGTGCCAGCGGCTTAGATGCAGGGGGGTACACTGAAGCTTTCTTT. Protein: CASGLDAGGYTEAFF. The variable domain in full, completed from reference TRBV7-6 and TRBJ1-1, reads GAGVSQSPRYKVTKRGQDVALRCDPISGHVSLYWYRQALGQGPEFLTYFNYEAQQDKSGLPNDRFSAERPEGSISTLTIQRTEQRDSAMYRCASGLDAGGYTEAFFGQGTRLTVV.

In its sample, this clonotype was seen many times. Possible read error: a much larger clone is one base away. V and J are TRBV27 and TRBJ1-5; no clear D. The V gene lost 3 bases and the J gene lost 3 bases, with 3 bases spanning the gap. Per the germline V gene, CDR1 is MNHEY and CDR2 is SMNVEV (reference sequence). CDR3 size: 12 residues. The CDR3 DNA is TGTGCCAGCAGTTTCCACAATCAGCCCCAGCATTTT. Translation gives CASSFHNQPQHF.

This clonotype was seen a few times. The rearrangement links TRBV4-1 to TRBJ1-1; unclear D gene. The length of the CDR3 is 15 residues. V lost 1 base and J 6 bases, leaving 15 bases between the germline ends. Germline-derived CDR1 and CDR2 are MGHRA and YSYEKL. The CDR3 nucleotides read TGCGCCAGCAGCCAAGCGACAACCAACGCGCCTGAAGCTTTCTTT. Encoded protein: CASSQATTNAPEAFF.

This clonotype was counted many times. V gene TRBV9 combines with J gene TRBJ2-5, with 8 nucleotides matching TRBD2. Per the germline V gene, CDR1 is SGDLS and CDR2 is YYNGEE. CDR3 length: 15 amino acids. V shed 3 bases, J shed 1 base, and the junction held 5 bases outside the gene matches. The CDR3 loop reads CASSGERGPQETQYF. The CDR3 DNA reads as TGTGCCAGCAGCGGAGAGCGGGGGCCCCAAGAGACCCAGTACTTC.

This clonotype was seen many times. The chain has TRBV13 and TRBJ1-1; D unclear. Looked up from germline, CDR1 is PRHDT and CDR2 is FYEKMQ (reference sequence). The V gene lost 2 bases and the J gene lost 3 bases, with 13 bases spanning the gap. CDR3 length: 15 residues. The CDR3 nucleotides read TGTGCCAGCAGCTTACGGTCGGTTGGGTACACTGAAGCTTTCTTT. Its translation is CASSLRSVGYTEAFF.